The clone carrying this TCR beta chain was seen repeatedly, ten times or more. TCRdb re-called the 5' RACE reads through MiXCR, storing one row per CDR3 protein. The sample has approximately 48,000 distinct CDR3 sequences; approximately 10% are singletons. This CDR3 spans 13 amino acids. Germline V CDR1 and CDR2: SGHTA, FQGTGA. The V end lost 5 bases, the J end lost 1 base, and 8 bases lay between the germline ends. This sample was included in a study of neurological immune-mediated disorders. This chain uses TRBV7-3 with TRBJ1-1; D is unclear. The source is a man aged 65 to 85 with HTLV-1-associated myelopathy (HAM/TSP). The sequenced sample consisted of PBMCs. CDR3 protein: CASSAHQNTEAFF. The CDR3 DNA reads TGTGCCAGCAGCGCCCATCAGAACACTGAAGCTTTCTTT.